The clone carrying this T cell receptor (beta chain) occurred a few times. Its antigen is currently unknown. For TCR, cDNA came from 5'RACE template switching, which added a universal primer site and UMIs. TCRdb ran MiXCR on the 5' RACE reads and lists one entry per CDR3 protein. The data show around 250,000 distinct CDR3 sequences, less than 9% seen once. Looked up from germline, CDR1 is LGHDT and CDR2 is YNNKEL (reference sequence). The ends lost 4 bases at V and 4 bases at J; junction bases unmatched: 10. The CDR3 totals 17 residues. This specimen belongs to a study of T cells after yellow fever vaccination. Overall study findings and caveats: Contaminating bulk clonotypes could be abundant in FACS-sorted repertoires. Subsequent to the booster, the majority of primary-vaccination clones reappeared (96% CD4, around 90% CD8).

This TCR derives from a man younger than 40 who received the YFV17D yellow fever vaccine. The specimen was CD4+ T cells sorted from PBMCs, collected 15 days after the yellow fever booster vaccination. The rearrangement joins TRBV3-1 to TRBJ1-3; TRBD1 agrees at 10 bases. The CDR3 spells CASSRRSWDRGGNTIYF. The CDR3 DNA follows: TGTGCCAGCAGCCGAAGATCCTGGGACAGGGGAGGAAACACCATATATTTT.